This entry lists 32 T cell receptor beta chains sequenced from one sample in a study of T cell clonotyping in hematopoietic cell transplantation. Documented time point: recipient sample about 28 days before transplant, after cytoreduction. The assay was immunoSEQ multiplex PCR, and TCRdb's table has in-frame clones only and misses some. The repertoire holds about 7,400 clones, 70% to 90% seen once, with approximately 7% in the top ten. This specimen consisted of peripheral blood mononuclear cells, obtained before stem cell transplant. The receptors shown here come from a man in his fifties or sixties with acute myeloid leukemia. Some clones in this sample may be carry-over from other donors' samples.

This clone was picked up one time. The J gene is TRBJ2-7, the V gene TRBV10-3, with a weak D call TRBD1 (5 bases). The CDR3 sequence is 14 residues long. CDR1 and CDR2 (germline): ENHRY, SYGVKD. Trimming shortened V by 3 bases and J by 3 bases, and 12 bases separated the two germline ends. This chain's CDR3 is CAISDRVSVYEQYF. The DNA for the CDR3 is TGTGCCATCAGTGACAGGGTATCTGTCTACGAGCAGTACTTC.

The chain uses TRBV2 and TRBJ1-4; weak D call: TRBD1 (5 bases). CDR1 SNHLY and CDR2 FYNNEI come from the germline V gene. Trimming removed 8 bases from V and 3 bases from J, with 19 bases in between. This CDR3 is 16 amino acids long. The CDR3 reads CASSGRGSSANEKLFF. The CDR3, as DNA: TGTGCCAGCTCGGGCCGGGGCTCGTCGGCTAATGAAAAACTGTTTTTT.

V is TRBV7-9 and J is TRBJ1-2; D is unresolved. Germline loops: CDR1 SEHNR, CDR2 FQNEAQ (reference sequence). Deletions cut 4 bases from V and 1 base from J, with 7 bases between. This CDR3 region has 13 residues. The CDR3 region is CASSWFSNYGYTF. The CDR3 nucleotides are TGTGCCAGCAGCTGGTTCAGTAACTATGGCTACACCTTC.

The rearrangement joins TRBV14 to TRBJ2-7, with 8 nucleotides matching TRBD1. Germline CDR1 is SGHDN and CDR2 is FVKESK. V lost 2 bases to trimming and J lost 9 bases; unmatched junction nucleotides: 9. The CDR3 is 14 residues long. Written as DNA, the CDR3 is TGTGCCAGCAGCCAAATCCGGGACAGGAGGGTGCAGTACTTC. Translating gives CASSQIRDRRVQYF. The complete variable domain, with remaining parts taken from reference TRBV14 and TRBJ2-7, reads EAGVTQFPSHSVIEKGQTVTLRCDPISGHDNLYWYRRVMGKEIKFLLHFVKESKQDESGMPNNRFLAERTGGTYSTLKVQPAELEDSGVYFCASSQIRDRRVQYFGPGTRLTVT.

This clone was counted only a few times. This chain connects TRBV28 to TRBJ1-5, with unresolved D. Germline V gene sequence: CDR1 MDHEN, CDR2 SYDVKM. Trimming took off 8 bases at V and 5 bases at J, with 10 bases between the two ends. The CDR3 runs to 12 residues. DNA for the CDR3: TGTGCCAGCGGTTCTACCGATCAGCCCCAGCATTTT. Amino acids: CASGSTDQPQHF.

This clone was observed a few times. The V and J genes are TRBV7-2 and TRBJ2-3; D perhaps matches TRBD2 (6 bases). The germline V gene encodes CDR1 SGHTA and CDR2 FQGNSA. This CDR3 has 14 residues. Trimming removed 6 bases at V and 3 bases at J, with 13 bases between. The CDR3 sequence is CASREEGSTDTQYF. The CDR3 coding sequence is TGTGCCAGCAGAGAGGAGGGCTCAACAGATACGCAGTATTTT.

This sequence joins TRBV27 and TRBJ1-5, with 9 bases identical to TRBD1. Unmatched junction bases numbered 10, after V lost 4 bases and J lost 3 bases. Germline CDR1 MNHEY, CDR2 SMNVEV (reference sequence). This CDR3 is built from 17 residues. CDR3 sequence reads: CASSYNRGHGINQPQHF. The CDR3 DNA reads as TGTGCCAGCAGTTATAACAGGGGGCACGGTATCAATCAGCCCCAGCATTTT.

The V gene is TRBV6-1, the J gene TRBJ2-5; the D is unclear. CDR1 and CDR2 (germline): MNHNS, SASEGT. The CDR3 extends over 14 amino acids. Trimming took 3 bases from V and 2 from J, leaving 10 bases between them. For the CDR3, the DNA is TGTGCCAGCAGTGATGGCGGAAGACAAGAGACCCAGTACTTC. Translation gives CASSDGGRQETQYF.

This chain links TRBV29-1 with TRBJ2-7; no definite D call. Germline values: CDR1 SQVTM, CDR2 ANQGSEA. The CDR3 has 13 residues. The V end was cut by 4 bases, the J end by 2 bases, with 12 bases between. CDR3 bases: TGCAGCGTTGGCCCGGCACGGACCTACGAGCAGTACTTC. Its protein is CSVGPARTYEQYF.

The V and J genes are TRBV6-6 and TRBJ2-7; D perhaps matches TRBD1 (6 bases). The CDR3 runs to 14 residues. Germline CDR1 and CDR2: MNHNY and SVGAGI (reference sequence). The V end lost 5 bases, the J end lost 1 base, and 12 bases lay between the germline ends. CDR3 amino acids: CASSIRDTSYEQYF. CDR3 nucleotides: TGTGCCAGCAGTATCCGGGACACTTCCTACGAGCAGTACTTC.

This clone was seen once. V gene TRBV30 combines with J gene TRBJ2-2; 7 positions match TRBD2. This CDR3 comprises 15 residues. The germline gives CDR1 GTSNPN, CDR2 SVGIG (reference sequence). J was trimmed by 5 bases and V by 2 bases; bases with no gene match: 8. The CDR3 here is CAWSWGGVGTGELFF. In nucleotides, the CDR3 is TGTGCCTGGAGTTGGGGGGGGGTAGGGACCGGGGAGCTGTTTTTT.

This rearrangement joins TRBV2 to TRBJ1-6, with D possibly matching TRBD1 (6 bases). Trimming pared 4 bases from V and 0 bases from J, leaving 13 bases between. Germline-derived CDR1 and CDR2 are SNHLY and FYNNEI. This CDR3 contains 17 residues. This chain's CDR3 is CASSVGGQSSYNSPLHF. The CDR3, as DNA: TGTGCCAGCAGTGTTGGGGGGCAAAGCTCCTATAATTCACCCCTCCACTTT.

Written as DNA, the CDR3 is TGTGCCAGCAGTAGGCAGGGTGATAACTATGGCTACACCTTC. It is translated as CASSRQGDNYGYTF. The chain recombines TRBV2 with TRBJ1-2, with D perhaps matching TRBD1 (5 bases). The V and J ends lost 5 bases and 1 base respectively, with 11 bases between them. The CDR3 totals 14 residues. CDR1 and CDR2 (germline): SNHLY, FYNNEI.

V and J are TRBV15 and TRBJ1-3; D is perhaps TRBD1 (6 bases). CDR1 is LNHNV and CDR2 is YYDKDF in the germline V gene (reference sequence). There are 16 residues in the CDR3. V lost 0 bases, J lost 7 bases, and 16 bases lay in between. The CDR3 loop is CATSRDRQGIGNTIYF. CDR3 bases: TGTGCCACCAGCAGAGATCGTCAGGGGATAGGGAACACCATATATTTT.

The rearrangement uses TRBV18 and TRBJ1-1, with D perhaps TRBD1 (5 bases). The CDR3 length is 15 residues. Per germline, CDR1 KGHSH and CDR2 LQKENI. V was clipped by 4 bases and J by 3 bases, with 15 bases between them. The CDR3 DNA is TGTGCCAGCTCACATCCAGGGATAGGTGACACTGAAGCTTTCTTT. As protein: CASSHPGIGDTEAFF.

V usage is TRBV27 and J usage is TRBJ2-7; D possibly corresponds to TRBD2 (5 bases). The CDR3 runs 17 residues. Trimming took 4 bases from V and 7 from J, leaving 26 bases between them. Germline CDR1 is MNHEY and CDR2 is SMNVEV (reference sequence). The CDR3 reads CASSSKAPGRVNREQYF. The CDR3 nucleotides read TGTGCCAGCAGTTCAAAGGCTCCGGGAAGGGTTAACCGGGAGCAGTACTTC.

This clone was counted a few times. The chain employs TRBV29-1 and TRBJ1-1; D is unresolved. Deletions cut 2 bases from V and 4 bases from J, with 11 bases between. The V gene's germline CDR1 is SQVTM and CDR2 ANQGSEA. The CDR3 is 13 amino acids. As DNA, the CDR3 is TGCAGCGTTGAAATAGGGTGGGGCACTGAAGCTTTCTTT. Protein: CSVEIGWGTEAFF.

This clone was detected once. The V gene is TRBV11-2, the J gene TRBJ2-7, with D perhaps given as TRBD1 or TRBD2 (5 bases each). V lost 1 base, J lost 10 bases, and 11 bases lay in between. Per the germline V gene, CDR1 is SGHAT and CDR2 is FQNNGV. The CDR3 runs to 12 residues. The CDR3 sequence is CASSLAKGPQYF. DNA for the CDR3: TGTGCCAGCAGCTTAGCTAAGGGACCCCAGTACTTC. Full variable domain (rest looked up from reference TRBV11-2 and TRBJ2-7): EAGVAQSPRYKIIEKRQSVAFWCNPISGHATLYWYQQILGQGPKLLIQFQNNGVVDDSQLPKDRFSAERLKGVDSTLKIQPAKLEDSAVYLCASSLAKGPQYFGPGTRLTVT.

In nucleotides, the CDR3 is TGTGCCAGCAGCCCCGGGGAGGGTTACTCTTACGAGCAGTACTTC. The encoded protein is CASSPGEGYSYEQYF. The chain couples TRBV7-8 to TRBJ2-7; 7 bases are a match to TRBD2. CDR1 is SGHVS and CDR2 is FQNEAQ in the germline V gene. V dropped 5 bases and J dropped 4; count of bases not matched to a gene: 11. The CDR3 totals 15 residues. Variable domain in full (rest from reference TRBV7-8 and TRBJ2-7): GAGVSQSPRYKVAKRGQDVALRCDPISGHVSLFWYQQALGQGPEFLTYFQNEAQLDKSGLPSDRFFAERPEGSVSTLKIQRTQQEDSAVYLCASSPGEGYSYEQYFGPGTRLTVT.

This chain joins TRBV13 and TRBJ2-2; unclear D gene. Trimming stripped 4 bases from V and 7 bases from J, with 10 bases between. This CDR3 comprises 13 residues. Germline V gene data show CDR1 as PRHDT and CDR2 as FYEKMQ (reference sequence). The CDR3 loop is CASSYARGGELFF. CDR3 nucleotide sequence: TGTGCCAGCAGCTACGCACGAGGCGGGGAGCTGTTTTTT.

This sequence joins TRBV19 and TRBJ1-6; maybe TRBD1 (6 bases). Germline-derived CDR1 and CDR2 are LNHDA and SQIVND (reference sequence). There are 18 residues in the CDR3. V was pared by 6 bases and J by 7 bases, with 25 bases between. The CDR3, as DNA: TGTGCCAGTAGCCCAAGGAGGGGGACACCTTCAGACAATTCACCCCTCCACTTT. As protein: CASSPRRGTPSDNSPLHF.

This chain connects TRBV7-2 to TRBJ1-1; D is perhaps TRBD1 (5 bases). The CDR3 runs 14 residues. Germline V CDR1 and CDR2: SGHTA, FQGNSA. The germline V and J ends were trimmed by 5 bases and 1 base, with 11 bases remaining between them. In DNA form, the CDR3 reads TGTGCCAGCAGCCGGGGGGGGACGAACACTGAAGCTTTCTTT. It codes for CASSRGGTNTEAFF.

The rearrangement links TRBV2 to TRBJ1-4; 7 positions match TRBD1. CDR1 SNHLY and CDR2 FYNNEI come from the germline V gene. V lost 3 bases and J lost 0; bases outside the gene matches: 4. The CDR3 is 16 amino acids. In DNA, the CDR3 is TGTGCCAGCAGTGACAGGGGGTATGCAACTAATGAAAAACTGTTTTTT. Amino acids: CASSDRGYATNEKLFF.

The genes are TRBV18 and TRBJ2-7; D is perhaps TRBD1 (5 bases). Germline V gene sequence: CDR1 KGHSH, CDR2 LQKENI. The V end was cut by 5 bases, the J end by 3 bases, with 17 bases between. The CDR3 totals 15 residues. The CDR3 DNA reads as TGTGCCAGCTCATACACACAGGACCGCGGCTACGAGCAGTACTTC. It yields the protein CASSYTQDRGYEQYF.

The chain couples TRBV6-6 to TRBJ2-7; D perhaps matches TRBD2 (5 bases). The V and J ends lost 4 bases and 0 bases respectively, with 7 bases between them. This CDR3 region has 13 residues. Germline V gene data show CDR1 as MNHNY and CDR2 as SVGAGI (reference sequence). For the CDR3, the DNA is TGTGCCAGCAGTTTGGAGGACTCCTACGAGCAGTACTTC. Residues: CASSLEDSYEQYF.

V usage is TRBV19 and J usage is TRBJ1-5; 8 bases fit TRBD1. The V and J ends lost 6 bases and 7 bases, in that order; junction bases with no gene match: 8. The CDR3 is made up of 14 amino acids. CDR1 and CDR2 from the germline V gene are LNHDA and SQIVND (reference sequence). CDR3 nucleotide sequence: TGTGCCAGTAGATTAGACAGGGGCTGGCAGCCCCAGCATTTT. Translation: CASRLDRGWQPQHF.

This clone was picked up one time. The CDR3 coding sequence is TGTGCCAGCAGCTCCGGACAGGGGGTTACTTCACCCCTCCACTTT. It encodes CASSSGQGVTSPLHF. V is TRBV7-8 and J is TRBJ1-6, with 10 nucleotides matching TRBD1. Germline V gene data show CDR1 as SGHVS and CDR2 as FQNEAQ. The CDR3 contains 15 residues. Trimming at V came to 4 bases and at J to 9 bases, leaving 6 bases not matched to a gene.

J is TRBJ1-1 and V is TRBV5-1, with 7 nucleotides matching TRBD1. V lost 4 bases, J lost 7 bases, and 13 bases stayed unmatched. Germline CDR1 SGHRS, CDR2 YFSETQ. The CDR3 length is 15 residues. The CDR3 spells CASSTEGQARGEAFF. In DNA, the CDR3 is TGCGCCAGCAGCACCGAAGGACAGGCAAGGGGTGAAGCTTTCTTT.

The CDR3 DNA reads TGTGCCAGCAGCCTTAGGGCTAGCGGGGGCTTCCAGACCCAGTACTTC. Encoded protein: CASSLRASGGFQTQYF. The rearrangement links TRBV27 to TRBJ2-5; 10 bases map to TRBD2. Germline lookup yields CDR1 MNHEY and CDR2 SMNVEV (reference sequence). This CDR3 has 16 residues. V gave up 6 bases and J gave up 6 bases; unmatched junction bases: 13.

The chain is built from TRBV19 and TRBJ1-5; D gene ambiguous. Trimming took off 2 bases at V and 1 base at J, with 6 bases between the two ends. The CDR3 extends over 14 amino acids. Germline-derived CDR1 and CDR2 are LNHDA and SQIVND (reference sequence). The CDR3 DNA follows: TGTGCCAGTAGTATACATGGCAGCAATCAGCCCCAGCATTTT. Amino acid sequence: CASSIHGSNQPQHF.

The CDR3 coding sequence is TGTGCCAGCAGCCCGGGACAGGCGGGGACTGAAGCTTTCTTT. Its protein is CASSPGQAGTEAFF. The chain links TRBV9 to TRBJ1-1; 8 nucleotides agree with TRBD1. The ends lost 4 bases at V and 5 bases at J; junction bases unmatched: 7. The CDR3 sequence is 14 residues long. Per germline, CDR1 SGDLS and CDR2 YYNGEE.

This chain joins TRBV7-6 and TRBJ1-1; 8 bases align to TRBD1. This CDR3 contains 15 residues. Per germline, CDR1 SGHVS and CDR2 FNYEAQ. V dropped 4 bases and J dropped 0; count of bases not matched to a gene: 4. CDR3 in amino acids: CASSSSQGVNTEAFF. For the CDR3, the DNA is TGTGCCAGCAGCTCATCACAGGGGGTGAACACTGAAGCTTTCTTT.